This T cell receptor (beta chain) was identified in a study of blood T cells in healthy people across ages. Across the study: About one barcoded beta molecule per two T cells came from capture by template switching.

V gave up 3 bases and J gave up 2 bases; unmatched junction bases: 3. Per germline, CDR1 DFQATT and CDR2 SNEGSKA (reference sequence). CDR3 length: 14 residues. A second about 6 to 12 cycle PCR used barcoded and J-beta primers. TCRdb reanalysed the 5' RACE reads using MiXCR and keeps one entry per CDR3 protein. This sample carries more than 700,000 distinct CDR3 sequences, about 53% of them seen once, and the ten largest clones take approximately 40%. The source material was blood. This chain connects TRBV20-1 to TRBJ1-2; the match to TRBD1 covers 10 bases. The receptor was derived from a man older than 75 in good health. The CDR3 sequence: CSASPDRGNYGYTF. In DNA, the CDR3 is TGCAGTGCTAGCCCGGACAGGGGGAACTATGGCTACACCTTC.